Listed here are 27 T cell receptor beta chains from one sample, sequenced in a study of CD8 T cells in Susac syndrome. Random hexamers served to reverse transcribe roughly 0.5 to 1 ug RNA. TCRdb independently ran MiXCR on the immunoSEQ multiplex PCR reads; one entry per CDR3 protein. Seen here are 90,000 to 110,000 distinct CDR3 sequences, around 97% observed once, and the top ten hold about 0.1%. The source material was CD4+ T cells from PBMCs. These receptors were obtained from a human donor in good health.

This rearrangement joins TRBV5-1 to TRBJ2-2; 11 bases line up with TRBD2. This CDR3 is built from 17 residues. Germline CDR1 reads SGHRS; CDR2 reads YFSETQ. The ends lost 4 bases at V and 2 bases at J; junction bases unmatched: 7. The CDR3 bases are TGCGCCAGCAGCCTACTCCTAGCGGGGGGCAACACCGGGGAGCTGTTTTTT. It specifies CASSLLLAGGNTGELFF.

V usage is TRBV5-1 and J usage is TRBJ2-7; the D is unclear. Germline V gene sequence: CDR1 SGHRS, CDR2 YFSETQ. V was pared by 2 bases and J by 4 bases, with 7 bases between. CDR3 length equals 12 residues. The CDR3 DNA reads TGCGCCAGCAGCTTTTCACGGTACGAGCAGTACTTC. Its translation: CASSFSRYEQYF.

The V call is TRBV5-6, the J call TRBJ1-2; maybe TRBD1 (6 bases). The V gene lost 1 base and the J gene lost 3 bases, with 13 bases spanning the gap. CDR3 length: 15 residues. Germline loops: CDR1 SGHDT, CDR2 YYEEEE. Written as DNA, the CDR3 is TGTGCCAGCAGCTTGTTTCGGGCAGGGGACTATGGCTACACCTTC. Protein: CASSLFRAGDYGYTF.

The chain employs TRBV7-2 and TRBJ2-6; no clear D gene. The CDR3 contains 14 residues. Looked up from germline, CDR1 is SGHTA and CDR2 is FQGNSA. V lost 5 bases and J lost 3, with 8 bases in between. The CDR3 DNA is TGTGCCAGCAGCGTCGGCGTTGGGGCCAACGTCCTGACTTTC. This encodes CASSVGVGANVLTF.

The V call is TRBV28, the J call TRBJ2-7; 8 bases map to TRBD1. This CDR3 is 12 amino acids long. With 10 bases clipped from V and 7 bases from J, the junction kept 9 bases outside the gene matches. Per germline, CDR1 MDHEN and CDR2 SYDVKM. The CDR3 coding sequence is TGTGCCACCTTTAGACAGGGGAGGGAGCAGTACTTC. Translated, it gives CATFRQGREQYF.

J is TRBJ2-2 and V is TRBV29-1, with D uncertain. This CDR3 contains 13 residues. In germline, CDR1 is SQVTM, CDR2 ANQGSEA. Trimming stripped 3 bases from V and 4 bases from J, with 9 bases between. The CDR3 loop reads CSVDWQSTGELFF. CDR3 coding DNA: TGCAGCGTTGATTGGCAGAGCACCGGGGAGCTGTTTTTT.

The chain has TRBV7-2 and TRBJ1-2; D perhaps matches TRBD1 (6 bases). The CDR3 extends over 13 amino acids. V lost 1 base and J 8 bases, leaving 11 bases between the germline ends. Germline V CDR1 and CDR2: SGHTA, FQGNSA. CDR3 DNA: TGTGCCAGCAGCTTAGACAGGGTACGAGGCTACACCTTC. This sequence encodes CASSLDRVRGYTF.

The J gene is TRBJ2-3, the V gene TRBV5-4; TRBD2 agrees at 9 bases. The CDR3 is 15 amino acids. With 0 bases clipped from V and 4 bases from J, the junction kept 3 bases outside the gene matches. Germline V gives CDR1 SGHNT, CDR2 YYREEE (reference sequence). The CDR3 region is CASSLEGLAADTQYF. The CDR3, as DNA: TGTGCCAGCAGCTTGGAGGGACTAGCTGCAGATACGCAGTATTTT.

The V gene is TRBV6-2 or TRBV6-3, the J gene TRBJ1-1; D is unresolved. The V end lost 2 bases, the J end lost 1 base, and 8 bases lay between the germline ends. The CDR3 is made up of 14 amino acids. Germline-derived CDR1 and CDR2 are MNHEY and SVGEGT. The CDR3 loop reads CASSYHEGNTEAFF. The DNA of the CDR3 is TGTGCCAGCAGTTACCATGAGGGGAACACTGAAGCTTTCTTT.

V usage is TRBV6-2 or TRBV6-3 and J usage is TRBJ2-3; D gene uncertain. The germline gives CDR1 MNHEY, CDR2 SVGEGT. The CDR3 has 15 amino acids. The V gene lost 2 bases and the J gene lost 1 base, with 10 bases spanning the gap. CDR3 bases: TGTGCCAGCAGTTACGGGCTAGGAGGCACAGATACGCAGTATTTT. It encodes CASSYGLGGTDTQYF.

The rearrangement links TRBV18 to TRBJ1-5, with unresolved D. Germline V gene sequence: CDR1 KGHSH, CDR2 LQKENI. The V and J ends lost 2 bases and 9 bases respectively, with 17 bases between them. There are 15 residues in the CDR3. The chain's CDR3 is CASSPWKTAEGPQHF. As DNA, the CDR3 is TGTGCCAGCTCACCATGGAAAACGGCGGAAGGGCCCCAGCATTTT.

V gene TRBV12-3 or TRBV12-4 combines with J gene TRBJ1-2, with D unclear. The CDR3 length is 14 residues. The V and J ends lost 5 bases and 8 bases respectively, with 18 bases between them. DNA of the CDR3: TGTGCCAGCAGTCCCCGCGTCGGGCCGAGGGGCTACACCTTC. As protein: CASSPRVGPRGYTF.

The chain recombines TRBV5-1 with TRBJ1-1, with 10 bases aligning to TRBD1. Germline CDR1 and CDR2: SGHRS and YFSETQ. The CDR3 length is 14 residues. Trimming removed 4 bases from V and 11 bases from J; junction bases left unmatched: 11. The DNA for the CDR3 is TGCGCCAGCAGCACGACAGGGGGCGGGTATTCGGCTTTCTTT. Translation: CASSTTGGGYSAFF. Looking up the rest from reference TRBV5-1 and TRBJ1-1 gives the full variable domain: KAGVTQTPRYLIKTRGQQVTLSCSPISGHRSVSWYQQTPGQGLQFLFEYFSETQRNKGNFPGRFSGRQFSNSRSEMNVSTLELGDSALYLCASSTTGGGYSAFFGQGTRLTVV.

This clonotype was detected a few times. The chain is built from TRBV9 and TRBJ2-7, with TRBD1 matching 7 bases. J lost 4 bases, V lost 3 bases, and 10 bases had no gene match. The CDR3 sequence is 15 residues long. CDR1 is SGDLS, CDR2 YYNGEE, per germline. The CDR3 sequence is CASSGQGFTSYEQYF. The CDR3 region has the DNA TGTGCCAGCAGCGGACAGGGTTTCACGTCTTACGAGCAGTACTTC. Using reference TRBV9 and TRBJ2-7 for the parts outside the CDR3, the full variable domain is DSGVTQTPKHLITATGQRVTLRCSPRSGDLSVYWYQQSLDQGLQFLIQYYNGEERAKGNILERFSAQQFPDLHSELNLSSLELGDSALYFCASSGQGFTSYEQYFGPGTRLTVT.

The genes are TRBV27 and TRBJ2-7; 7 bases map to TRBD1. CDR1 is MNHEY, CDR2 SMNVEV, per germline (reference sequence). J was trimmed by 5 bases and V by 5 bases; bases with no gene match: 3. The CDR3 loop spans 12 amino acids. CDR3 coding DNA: TGTGCCAGCAGTAAAACAGGGGACGAGCAGTACTTC. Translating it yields CASSKTGDEQYF.

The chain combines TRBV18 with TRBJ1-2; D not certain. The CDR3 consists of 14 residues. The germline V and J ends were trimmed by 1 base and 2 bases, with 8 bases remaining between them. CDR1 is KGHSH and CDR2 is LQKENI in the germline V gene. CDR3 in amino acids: CASSPLAVNYGYTF. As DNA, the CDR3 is TGTGCCAGCTCACCACTTGCGGTCAACTATGGCTACACCTTC.

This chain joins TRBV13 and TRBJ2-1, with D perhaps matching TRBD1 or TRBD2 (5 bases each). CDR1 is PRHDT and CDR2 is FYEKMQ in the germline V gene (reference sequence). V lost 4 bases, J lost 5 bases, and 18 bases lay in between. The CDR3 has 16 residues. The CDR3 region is CASSSSQGGLDNEQFF. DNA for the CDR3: TGTGCCAGCAGCTCCTCTCAGGGCGGGTTAGACAATGAGCAGTTCTTC.

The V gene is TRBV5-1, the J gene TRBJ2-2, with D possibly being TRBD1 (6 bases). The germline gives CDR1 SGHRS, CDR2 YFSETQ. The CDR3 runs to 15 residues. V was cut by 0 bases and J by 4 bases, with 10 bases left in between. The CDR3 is CASSLEQGGTGELFF. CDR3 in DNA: TGCGCCAGCAGCTTGGAACAGGGCGGCACCGGGGAGCTGTTTTTT.

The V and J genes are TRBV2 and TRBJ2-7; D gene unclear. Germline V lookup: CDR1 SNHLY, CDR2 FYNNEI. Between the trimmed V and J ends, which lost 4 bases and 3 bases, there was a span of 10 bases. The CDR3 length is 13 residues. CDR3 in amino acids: CASSVSRFYEQYF. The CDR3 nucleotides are TGTGCCAGCAGTGTTAGTCGTTTCTACGAGCAGTACTTC.

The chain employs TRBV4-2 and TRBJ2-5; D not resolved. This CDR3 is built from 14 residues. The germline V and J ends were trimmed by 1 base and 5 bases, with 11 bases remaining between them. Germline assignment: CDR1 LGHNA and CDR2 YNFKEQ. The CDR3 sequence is CASSQGGQDETQYF. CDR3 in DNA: TGTGCCAGCAGCCAAGGGGGTCAAGATGAGACCCAGTACTTC.

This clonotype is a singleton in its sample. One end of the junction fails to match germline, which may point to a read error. CDR3 bases: TGTGGCAGCACGGGGACTAGCGGGGGGCCAGATACGCAGTATTTT. Its translation is CGSTGTSGGPDTQYF. V usage is TRBV18 and J usage is TRBJ2-3, with 15 bases aligning to TRBD2. Germline CDR1 KGHSH, CDR2 LQKENI. The CDR3 spans 15 residues. The variable domain in full, with the rest retrieved from reference TRBV18 and TRBJ2-3, is NAGVMQNPRHLVRRRGQEARLRCSPMKGHSHVYWYRQLPEEGLKFMVYLQKENIIDESGMPKERFSAEFPKEGPSILRIQQVVRGDSAAYFCGSTGTSGGPDTQYFGPGTRLTVL.

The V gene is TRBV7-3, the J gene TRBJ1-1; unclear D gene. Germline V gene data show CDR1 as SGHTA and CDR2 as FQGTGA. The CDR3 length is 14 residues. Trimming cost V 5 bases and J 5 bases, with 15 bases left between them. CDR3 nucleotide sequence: TGTGCCAGCAGCCTCGCGGGCACGATTACTGAAGCTTTCTTT. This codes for CASSLAGTITEAFF. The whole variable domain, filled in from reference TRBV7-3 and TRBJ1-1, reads GAGVSQTPSNKVTEKGKYVELRCDPISGHTALYWYRQSLGQGPEFLIYFQGTGAADDSGLPNDRFFAVRPEGSVSTLKIQRTERGDSAVYLCASSLAGTITEAFFGQGTRLTVV.

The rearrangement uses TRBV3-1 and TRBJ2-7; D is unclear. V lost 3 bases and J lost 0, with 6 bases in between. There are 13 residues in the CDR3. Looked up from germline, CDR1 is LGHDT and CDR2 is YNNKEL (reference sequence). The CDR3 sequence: CASSQVSSYEQYF. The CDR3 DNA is TGTGCCAGCAGCCAGGTTAGCTCCTACGAGCAGTACTTC.

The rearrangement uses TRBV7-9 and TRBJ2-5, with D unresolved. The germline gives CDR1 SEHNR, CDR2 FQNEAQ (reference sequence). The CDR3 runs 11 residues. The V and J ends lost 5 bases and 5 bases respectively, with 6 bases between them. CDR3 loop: CASSPTETQYF. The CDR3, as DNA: TGTGCCAGCAGCCCCACTGAGACCCAGTACTTC.

CDR3 in DNA: TGTGCCAGCAGCCTCGAGAGGGGAGCGAACACCGGGGAGCTGTTTTTT. Translating gives CASSLERGANTGELFF. The chain has TRBV14 and TRBJ2-2; D is possibly TRBD1 or TRBD2 (5 bases each). Trimming took off 4 bases at V and 0 bases at J, with 12 bases between the two ends. Germline lookup yields CDR1 SGHDN and CDR2 FVKESK. CDR3 length: 16 amino acids.

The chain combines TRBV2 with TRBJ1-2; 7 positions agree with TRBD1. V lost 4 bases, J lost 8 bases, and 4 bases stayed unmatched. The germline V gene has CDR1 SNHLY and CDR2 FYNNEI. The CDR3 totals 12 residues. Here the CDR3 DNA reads TGTGCCAGCAGTGTCGACAGGGTCGGCTACACCTTC. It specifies CASSVDRVGYTF.

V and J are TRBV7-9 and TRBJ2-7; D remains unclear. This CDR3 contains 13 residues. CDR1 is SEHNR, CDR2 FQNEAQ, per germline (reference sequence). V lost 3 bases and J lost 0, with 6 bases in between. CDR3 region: CASSLWPSYEQYF. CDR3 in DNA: TGTGCCAGCAGCTTGTGGCCCTCCTACGAGCAGTACTTC.